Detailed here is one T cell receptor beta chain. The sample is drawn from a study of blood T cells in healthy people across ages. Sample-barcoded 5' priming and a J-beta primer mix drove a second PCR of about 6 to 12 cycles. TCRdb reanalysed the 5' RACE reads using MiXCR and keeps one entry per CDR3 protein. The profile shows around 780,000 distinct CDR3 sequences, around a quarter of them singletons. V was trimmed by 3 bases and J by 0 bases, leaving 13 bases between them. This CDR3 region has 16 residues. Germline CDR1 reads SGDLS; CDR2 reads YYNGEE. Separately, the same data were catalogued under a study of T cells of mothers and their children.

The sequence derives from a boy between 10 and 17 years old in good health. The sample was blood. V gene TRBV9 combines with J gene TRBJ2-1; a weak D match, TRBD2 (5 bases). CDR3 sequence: CASSAQDSSSYNEQFF. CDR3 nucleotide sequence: TGTGCCAGCAGCGCCCAGGACTCGAGCTCCTACAATGAGCAGTTCTTC.